Described below is a single T cell receptor (beta chain) sequence and its context. The antigen it recognizes is unknown. Base qualities are not recorded, but no much larger clone differs from it by a single base. The germline V gene supplies CDR1 SGHAT and CDR2 FQNNGV. The CDR3 starts with the cysteine, ends with the phenylalanine, and has 18 residues. CDR3 DNA is the only sequence kept; it has 54 bases, read in frame from the first base. At the junction V is shortened by 2 bases and J by 4 bases, with 24 bases in between. These data come from a study of OX40 agonist ivuxolimab in advanced cancers. With respect to the entire study: The costimulatory receptor OX40 (CD134) was targeted by ivuxolimab, a fully human IgG2 agonistic monoclonal antibody. Of the roughly 54 dose-escalation patients, hepatocellular carcinoma was present in about 19, melanoma in roughly 15, renal cell carcinoma in 9 and head and neck cancer in 9. The paper reports the monotherapy dose-escalation portion (N of about 47 patients) of the phase I ivuxolimab trial. In the dose-escalation cohort, approximately 83% of patients were male, and the mean age was 60 years with a range of about 20 to 80. The purpose of peripheral TCRbeta sequencing was to test whether ivuxolimab changed TCR sequence diversity and led to clonal T-cell expansion. Partial responses occurred in three dose-escalation patients, of whom one had hepatocellular carcinoma and two had cutaneous melanoma. Prior anti-PD-1, anti-PD-L1 or anti-CTLA-4 therapy was permitted, and checkpoint inhibitors had been received by around 39% of dose-escalation patients. Intravenous ivuxolimab was administered to patients every 2 weeks at six dose levels: 0.01, 0.1, 0.3, 1.5, 3 and 10 mg/kg.

The trial excluded patients who had a history of autoimmune disease or who were on systemic immunosuppression. In every dose cohort, peripheral blood was drawn for TCR sequencing at baseline, cycle 4 day 1, and cycle 7 day 1. The samples were drawn from a first-in-human, open-label, multicenter phase I dose-escalation trial of ivuxolimab. The trial enrolled adults with locally advanced or metastatic head and neck squamous cell, hepatocellular, melanoma or renal cell carcinoma. Before TCR sequencing, CD4+ T cells and CD8+ T cells from peripheral blood were sorted into separate populations. Overall results and qualifications from the work: Low levels of normalized T-cell clonal expansion were also seen in some patients who did not respond. Clonal expansion of both CD4+ and CD8+ blood T cells was observed from baseline to week 6 at doses 0.1 to 3.0 mg/kg. The antigen specificity of the clonally expanded peripheral T cells was not determined. On average, CD8+ T cells showed more expanded clones than CD4+ T cells after ivuxolimab. In the 0.1-3.0 mg/kg groups, partial responders had among the lowest normalized peripheral clonal expansion, particularly in CD8+ T cells.

Genomic DNA was extracted from sorted cells for sequencing of the TCRbeta CDR3 region. The immunoSEQ Assay was used to sequence the TCRbeta CDR3 regions. As stored in TCRdb, this immuneACCESS dataset retains in-frame rearrangements with V and J assigned. A fraction of the clones does not appear; measured against another copy, unresolved V genes explain less than half of the discrepancy, and the remainder lacks a known reason. Counted in this sample were some 77,000 clones; approximately 85% of them appeared once. Of the sample, approximately 5.5% falls within the top ten clones. The rearranged chain carries TRBV11-2 and TRBJ2-7, with no confidently assigned D gene. This receptor was obtained from an adult with an advanced solid tumor such as melanoma, head and neck, liver or kidney cancer. This sample comprised CD4+ or CD8+ T cells sorted from blood, obtained in a trial of the OX40 agonist ivuxolimab. The CDR3 protein sequence reads: CASSLSSAAPALLYEQYF. The nucleotide sequence is TGTGCCAGCAGCTTATCATCCGCGGCCCCCGCTCTTTTGTACGAGCAGTACTTC.